Shown below are 30 T cell receptor beta chains from a single sample sequenced in a study of T cell responses to AZD1222 COVID-19 vaccine. Profiled with immunoSEQ multiplex PCR; TCRdb holds only in-frame clones, not every one. The table lists 100,000 or so clones, roughly 84% of them singletons, with approximately 15% in the top ten. The input for sequencing was peripheral blood, taken on day 0 of AZD1222 vaccination. Source of these receptors: an adult in good health.

The chain joins TRBV6-2 or TRBV6-3 to TRBJ1-2; no reliable D call. There are 13 residues in the CDR3. Germline loops: CDR1 MNHEY, CDR2 SVGEGT. Trimming cost V 6 bases and J 4 bases, with 12 bases left between them. The CDR3 spells CASSQGRVYGYTF. As DNA, the CDR3 is TGTGCCAGCAGCCAAGGAAGAGTCTATGGCTACACCTTC.

The gene calls are TRBV15 and TRBJ1-5; TRBD1 is a possible D gene (5 bases). CDR1 is LNHNV, CDR2 YYDKDF, per germline (reference sequence). V lost 1 base, J lost 5 bases, and 9 bases lay in between. This CDR3 is 14 amino acids long. CDR3 region: CATSRGDVDQPQHF. DNA for the CDR3: TGTGCCACCAGCAGAGGGGACGTAGATCAGCCCCAGCATTTT.

The V and J genes are TRBV18 and TRBJ1-3; TRBD1 aligns across 10 bases. The CDR3 totals 15 residues. CDR1 and CDR2 from the germline V gene are KGHSH and LQKENI. With 4 bases clipped from V and 6 bases from J, the junction kept 6 bases outside the gene matches. The CDR3 loop is CASSRAGTGENTIYF. The CDR3 region has the DNA TGTGCCAGCTCACGTGCCGGGACAGGGGAAAACACCATATATTTT. Full variable domain (missing parts from reference TRBV18 and TRBJ1-3): NAGVMQNPRHLVRRRGQEARLRCSPMKGHSHVYWYRQLPEEGLKFMVYLQKENIIDESGMPKERFSAEFPKEGPSILRIQQVVRGDSAAYFCASSRAGTGENTIYFGEGSWLTVV.

The rearrangement links TRBV28 to TRBJ1-2; 10 bases line up with TRBD1. The V and J ends lost 1 base and 5 bases, in that order; junction bases with no gene match: 7. CDR1 and CDR2 (germline): MDHEN, SYDVKM. The CDR3 totals 16 residues. DNA for the CDR3: TGTGCCAGCAGTTTATCCGCAGGGACAGGGGCTTATGGCTACACCTTC. Translated, it gives CASSLSAGTGAYGYTF.

The J gene is TRBJ1-5, the V gene TRBV12-5; D remains unclear. The CDR3 has 12 residues. Trimming cost V 1 base and J 5 bases, with 3 bases left between them. The germline CDR1 and CDR2 sequences are LGHNT and FRNRAP. Here the CDR3 DNA reads TGTGCTAGTGGTTTGGACGATCAGCCCCAGCATTTT. Translated, it gives CASGLDDQPQHF. Combining the CDR3 with reference TRBV12-5 and TRBJ1-5 gives the whole variable domain DARVTQTPRHKVTEMGQEVTMRCQPILGHNTVFWYRQTMMQGLELLAYFRNRAPLDDSGMPKDRFSAEMPDATLATLKIQPSEPRDSAVYFCASGLDDQPQHFGDGTRLSIL.

The chain uses TRBV7-8 and TRBJ1-1; D is ambiguous. V dropped 5 bases and J dropped 6 bases, with 10 bases sitting between them. CDR1 is SGHVS and CDR2 is FQNEAQ in the germline V gene. This CDR3 has 12 amino acids. The CDR3 here is CASSHGWSEAFF. The CDR3 coding sequence is TGTGCCAGCAGCCACGGTTGGTCTGAAGCTTTCTTT.

The V call is TRBV6-2 or TRBV6-3, the J call TRBJ2-7; D remains unclear. This CDR3 comprises 12 residues. CDR1 and CDR2 (germline): MNHEY, SVGEGT. Trimming took 4 bases from V and 5 from J, leaving 9 bases between them. CDR3: CASSSIGNEQYF. In nucleotides, the CDR3 is TGTGCCAGCAGTTCAATAGGGAACGAGCAGTACTTC.

This chain connects TRBV19 to TRBJ1-6; unclear D gene. The CDR3 is 14 amino acids. Germline CDR1 reads LNHDA; CDR2 reads SQIVND (reference sequence). Between the trimmed V and J ends, which lost 9 bases and 6 bases, there was a span of 15 bases. The CDR3 reads CASQALDPNSPLHF. The CDR3 DNA reads TGTGCCAGCCAGGCACTCGACCCTAATTCACCCCTCCACTTT.

The chain carries TRBV25-1 and TRBJ2-1, with 8 bases aligning to TRBD1. This CDR3 is 15 amino acids long. The V and J ends lost 4 bases and 10 bases, in that order; junction bases with no gene match: 12. Per the germline V gene, CDR1 is MGHDK and CDR2 is SYGVNS. CDR3 sequence (DNA): TGTGCCAGCAGTGCCCTGGACAGGGAGAAAGGGGAGCAGTTCTTC. Its protein is CASSALDREKGEQFF.

This clone appeared once. V and J are TRBV24-1 and TRBJ1-5; 9 bases line up with TRBD1. The CDR3 has 18 residues. V was clipped by 0 bases and J by 5 bases; unmatched bases: 10. Germline V gene lookup returns CDR1 KGHDR and CDR2 SFDVKD. The DNA of the CDR3 is TGTGCCACCAGTGATTTGCTCCTCAGGACAGGGGTTTATCAGCCCCAGCATTTT. It yields the protein CATSDLLLRTGVYQPQHF.

The rearrangement uses TRBV9 and TRBJ2-2, with 10 bases lining up with TRBD1. This CDR3 comprises 15 residues. Germline trimming cut 3 bases from V and 8 bases from J; bases unmatched to any gene: 7. The V gene's germline CDR1 is SGDLS and CDR2 YYNGEE. Here the CDR3 DNA reads TGTGCCAGCAGCGGCTGGACAGGGGGGATAGGGGAGCTGTTTTTT. This sequence encodes CASSGWTGGIGELFF.

The chain combines TRBV24-1 with TRBJ1-1, with 7 bases aligning to TRBD1. V lost 6 bases and J lost 0; bases outside the gene matches: 3. Germline CDR1 KGHDR, CDR2 SFDVKD. CDR3 length equals 14 residues. The CDR3 loop is CATSQTGLNTEAFF. Written as DNA, the CDR3 is TGTGCCACCAGTCAGACAGGGTTGAACACTGAAGCTTTCTTT.

The genes are TRBV29-1 and TRBJ1-2; 9 bases align to TRBD1. CDR1 is SQVTM and CDR2 is ANQGSEA in the germline V gene. This CDR3 spans 13 amino acids. The trim removed 3 bases at V and 8 bases at J, leaving 7 bases unmatched. Here the CDR3 reads CSVDQQGARGYTF. The CDR3 DNA follows: TGCAGCGTTGACCAACAGGGGGCTAGGGGCTACACCTTC. The full variable domain, with the rest looked up from reference TRBV29-1 and TRBJ1-2, is SAVISQKPSRDICQRGTSLTIQCQVDSQVTMMFWYRQQPGQSLTLIATANQGSEATYESGFVIDKFPISRPNLTFSTLTVSNMSPEDSSIYLCSVDQQGARGYTFGSGTRLTVV.

V and J are TRBV7-6 and TRBJ2-7; 7 bases agree with TRBD2. V lost 4 bases to trimming and J lost 6 bases; unmatched junction nucleotides: 21. The CDR3 consists of 18 residues. CDR1 is SGHVS and CDR2 is FNYEAQ in the germline V gene. The CDR3 DNA follows: TGTGCCAGCAGCTCGAGGCCCGGGAGGCCCGGGGGAGTGGGCGAGCAGTACTTC. As protein: CASSSRPGRPGGVGEQYF.

The CDR3 reads CASSFPGVYGYTF. The CDR3, as DNA: TGTGCCAGCAGCTTCCCGGGAGTCTATGGCTACACCTTC. The chain recombines TRBV7-2 with TRBJ1-2; D is uncertain. Looked up from germline, CDR1 is SGHTA and CDR2 is FQGNSA. The V gene lost 3 bases and the J gene lost 4 bases, with 9 bases spanning the gap. CDR3 length: 13 amino acids.

V gene TRBV5-1 combines with J gene TRBJ1-2, with D possibly being TRBD1 (5 bases). From germline, CDR1 is SGHRS and CDR2 YFSETQ. V was shortened by 4 bases and J by 6 bases, with 13 bases between the two germline ends. The CDR3 runs 13 residues. CDR3 region: CASSRGVIDGYTF. The CDR3, as DNA: TGCGCCAGCAGCAGGGGTGTGATAGATGGCTACACCTTC.

This clone was observed a handful of times. This chain's CDR3 is CASSLVAGGSSYNEQFF. CDR3 bases: TGTGCCAGCAGCTTGGTTGCGGGAGGGAGCTCCTACAATGAGCAGTTCTTC. The chain has TRBV5-4 and TRBJ2-1; 9 nucleotides line up with TRBD2. V lost 0 bases to trimming and J lost 0 bases; unmatched junction nucleotides: 4. The CDR3 sequence is 17 residues long. CDR1 and CDR2 (germline): SGHNT, YYREEE (reference sequence).

Turning to this clone: At one end, the junction sequence differs from germline, possibly due to a read error. The chain combines TRBV7-9 with TRBJ2-3, with D possibly TRBD1 on 5 matching bases. Germline V lookup: CDR1 SEHNR, CDR2 FQNEAQ (reference sequence). The CDR3 runs to 15 residues. The CDR3 sequence: CASSVARAAADTQYF. The CDR3 nucleotides read TGTGCCAGCAGCGTAGCCAGGGCCGCGGCAGATACGCAGTATTTT. The entire variable domain, with the rest obtained from reference TRBV7-9 and TRBJ2-3, is as follows: DTGVSQNPRHKITKRGQNVTFRCDPISEHNRLYWYRQTLGQGPEFLTYFQNEAQLEKSRLLSDRFSAERPKGSFSTLEIQRTEQGDSAMYLCASSVARAAADTQYFGPGTRLTVL.

The chain employs TRBV6-2 or TRBV6-3 and TRBJ2-7, with D maybe TRBD1 (6 bases). Trimming stripped 6 bases from V and 3 bases from J, with 18 bases between. This CDR3 has 15 amino acids. Germline V gene lookup returns CDR1 MNHEY and CDR2 SVGEGT. The DNA of the CDR3 is TGTGCCAGCAGCGAGACAAGGGGGACAATCTACGAGCAGTACGTC. Translation gives CASSETRGTIYEQYV.

The rearrangement links TRBV19 to TRBJ1-5, with 9 bases matching TRBD1. The CDR3 loop spans 15 amino acids. Trimming took 6 bases from V and 0 from J; bases not matched to a gene: 3. From germline, CDR1 is LNHDA and CDR2 SQIVND (reference sequence). The CDR3 sequence is CASRGQGFSNQPQHF. The CDR3 DNA is TGTGCCAGTAGGGGACAGGGCTTTAGCAATCAGCCCCAGCATTTT. Filled out from reference TRBV19 and TRBJ1-5, the complete variable domain reads DGGITQSPKYLFRKEGQNVTLSCEQNLNHDAMYWYRQDPGQGLRLIYYSQIVNDFQKGDIAEGYSVSREKKESFPLTVTSAQKNPTAFYLCASRGQGFSNQPQHFGDGTRLSIL.

The rearrangement joins TRBV5-6 to TRBJ1-5; TRBD1 matches at 7 bases. This CDR3 comprises 14 residues. The ends lost 4 bases at V and 6 bases at J; junction bases unmatched: 7. CDR1 and CDR2 (germline): SGHDT, YYEEEE. CDR3 nucleotide sequence: TGTGCCAGCAGCCCGTCGCCAGGGGGTCAGCCCCAGCATTTT. Its protein is CASSPSPGGQPQHF.

The chain couples TRBV7-2 to TRBJ1-6; D is uncertain. In germline, CDR1 is SGHTA, CDR2 FQGNSA. There are 13 residues in the CDR3. Trimming took off 1 base at V and 6 bases at J, with 4 bases between the two ends. CDR3 region: CASSLVGNSPLHF. DNA of the CDR3: TGTGCCAGCAGCTTAGTCGGTAATTCACCCCTCCACTTT.

The rearrangement uses TRBV2 and TRBJ2-3; no clear D. CDR1 is SNHLY and CDR2 is FYNNEI in the germline V gene. The CDR3 is made up of 15 amino acids. Trimming stripped 4 bases from V and 3 bases from J, with 14 bases between. The CDR3 here is CASSAGARSTDTQYF. Written as DNA, the CDR3 is TGTGCCAGCAGTGCGGGCGCAAGGTCGACAGATACGCAGTATTTT. Combining the CDR3 with reference TRBV2 and TRBJ2-3 gives the whole variable domain EPEVTQTPSHQVTQMGQEVILRCVPISNHLYFYWYRQILGQKVEFLVSFYNNEISEKSEIFDDQFSVERPDGSNFTLKIRSTKLEDSAMYFCASSAGARSTDTQYFGPGTRLTVL.

J is TRBJ2-1 and V is TRBV5-1; a possible D gene is TRBD2 (6 bases). The CDR3 runs to 14 residues. Germline V lookup: CDR1 SGHRS, CDR2 YFSETQ. Trimming stripped 0 bases from V and 6 bases from J, with 10 bases between. The CDR3: CASSLVAGSNEQFF. The CDR3 coding sequence is TGCGCCAGCAGCTTGGTTGCGGGAAGCAATGAGCAGTTCTTC.

The gene calls are TRBV5-4 and TRBJ1-2; tentatively, D is TRBD1 (6 bases). The CDR3 is 13 amino acids. Germline lookup yields CDR1 SGHNT and CDR2 YYREEE (reference sequence). Trimming cost V 2 bases and J 4 bases, with 9 bases left between them. The CDR3: CASSFDRLYGYTF. The DNA of the CDR3 is TGTGCCAGCAGCTTCGACAGGCTCTATGGCTACACCTTC.

This rearrangement joins TRBV19 to TRBJ1-3; D unresolved. Germline V CDR1 and CDR2: LNHDA, SQIVND (reference sequence). Deletions cut 7 bases from V and 0 bases from J, with 13 bases between. The CDR3 consists of 15 residues. This CDR3 is CASNDHSSSGNTIYF. CDR3 sequence (DNA): TGTGCCAGTAATGACCACAGCAGCTCTGGAAACACCATATATTTT.

This clone was counted between two and nine times. One junction end does not reproduce the germline sequence, and a read error may be involved. This chain uses TRBV6-5 with TRBJ1-4; 7 nucleotides match TRBD1. Germline CDR1 reads MNHEY; CDR2 reads SVGAGI. The CDR3 sequence is 12 residues long. CDR3 sequence: CACRGSGEKLFF. CDR3 nucleotide sequence: TGTGCCTGCAGGGGGAGTGGAGAAAAACTGTTTTTT.

This clone was observed a single time. The rearrangement links TRBV11-3 to TRBJ1-1; unclear D gene. The V and J ends lost 5 bases and 4 bases respectively, with 14 bases between them. The CDR3 runs to 14 residues. Per germline, CDR1 SGHNT and CDR2 YENEEA. CDR3 nucleotide sequence: TGTGCCAGCAGCCCGGACGGATTGGGCACTGAAGCTTTCTTT. Encoded protein: CASSPDGLGTEAFF.

This chain uses TRBV11-3 with TRBJ1-6; D may be TRBD1 (6 bases). The CDR3 is made up of 16 amino acids. Germline CDR1 is SGHNT and CDR2 is YENEEA. V was clipped by 6 bases and J by 7 bases, with 19 bases between them. CDR3 region: CASRWGPPAGNSPLHF. The CDR3 DNA reads TGTGCCAGCAGATGGGGGCCTCCGGCGGGGAATTCACCCCTCCACTTT.

CDR3 region: CASSRTGGADTQYF. In DNA form, the CDR3 reads TGCGCCAGCAGCCGGACAGGGGGCGCAGATACGCAGTATTTT. The rearrangement links TRBV5-1 to TRBJ2-3, with 11 bases matching TRBD1. Germline assignment: CDR1 SGHRS and CDR2 YFSETQ. The CDR3 sequence is 14 residues long. The V and J ends lost 4 bases and 4 bases, in that order; junction bases with no gene match: 2.